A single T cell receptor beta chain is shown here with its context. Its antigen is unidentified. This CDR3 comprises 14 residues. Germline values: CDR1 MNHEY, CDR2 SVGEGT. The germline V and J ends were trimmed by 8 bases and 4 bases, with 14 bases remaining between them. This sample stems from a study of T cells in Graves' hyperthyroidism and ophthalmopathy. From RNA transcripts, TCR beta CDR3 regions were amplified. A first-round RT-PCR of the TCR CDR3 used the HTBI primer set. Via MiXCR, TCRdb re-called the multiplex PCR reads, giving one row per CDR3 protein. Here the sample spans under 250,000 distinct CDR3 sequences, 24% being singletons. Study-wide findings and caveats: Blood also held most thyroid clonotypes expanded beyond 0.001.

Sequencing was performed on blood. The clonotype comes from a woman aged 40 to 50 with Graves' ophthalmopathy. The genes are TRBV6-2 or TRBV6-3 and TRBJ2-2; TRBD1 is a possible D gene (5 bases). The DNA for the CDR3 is TGTGCCAGCGTAGAAGGGGTACTCACCGGGGAGCTGTTTTTT. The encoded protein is CASVEGVLTGELFF.